This T cell receptor beta chain was captured in a study of shared clonotypes between healthy human individuals. The assay was immunoSEQ multiplex PCR, and TCRdb's table has in-frame clones only and misses some. In the table there are some 2,500,000 clones, about 90% of which are singletons. The CDR3 loop spans 16 amino acids. Looked up from germline, CDR1 is SGHRS and CDR2 is YFSETQ. V dropped 6 bases and J dropped 0; count of bases not matched to a gene: 3. The sequencing sample was made of naive CD4+ T cells from PBMCs. Stated subset: CD45RA+ positively selected. The chain carries TRBV5-1 and TRBJ2-6; TRBD1 agrees at 10 bases. The TCR originated in a man between 18 and 29 years old in good health. Some clones in this sample may be carry-over from other donors' samples. The CDR3 protein is CASTRDRGSGANVLTF. The CDR3 nucleotides read TGCGCCAGCACACGGGACAGGGGCTCTGGGGCCAACGTCCTGACTTTC. The variable domain in full, completed from reference TRBV5-1 and TRBJ2-6, reads KAGVTQTPRYLIKTRGQQVTLSCSPISGHRSVSWYQQTPGQGLQFLFEYFSETQRNKGNFPGRFSGRQFSNSRSEMNVSTLELGDSALYLCASTRDRGSGANVLTFGAGSRLTVL.